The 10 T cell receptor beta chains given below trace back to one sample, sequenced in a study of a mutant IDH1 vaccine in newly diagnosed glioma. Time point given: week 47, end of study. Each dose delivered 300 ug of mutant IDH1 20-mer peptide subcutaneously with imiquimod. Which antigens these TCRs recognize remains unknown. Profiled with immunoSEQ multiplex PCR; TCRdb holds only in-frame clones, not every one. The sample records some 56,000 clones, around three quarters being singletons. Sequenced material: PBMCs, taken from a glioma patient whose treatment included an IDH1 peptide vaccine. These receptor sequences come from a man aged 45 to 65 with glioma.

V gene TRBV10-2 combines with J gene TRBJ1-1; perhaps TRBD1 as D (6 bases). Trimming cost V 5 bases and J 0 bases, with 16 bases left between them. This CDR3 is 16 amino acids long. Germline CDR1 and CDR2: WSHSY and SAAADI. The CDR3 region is CASSPDRNPLNTEAFF. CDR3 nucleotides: TGCGCCAGCAGTCCTGACAGGAACCCTTTGAACACTGAAGCTTTCTTT.

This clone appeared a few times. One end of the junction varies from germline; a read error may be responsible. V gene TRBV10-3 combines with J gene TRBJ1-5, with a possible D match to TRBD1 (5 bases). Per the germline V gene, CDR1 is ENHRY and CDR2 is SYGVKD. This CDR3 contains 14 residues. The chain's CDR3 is CAISESTGGDLILF. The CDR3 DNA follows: TGTGCCATCAGTGAGTCGACTGGAGGGGACCTGATCCTTTTT.

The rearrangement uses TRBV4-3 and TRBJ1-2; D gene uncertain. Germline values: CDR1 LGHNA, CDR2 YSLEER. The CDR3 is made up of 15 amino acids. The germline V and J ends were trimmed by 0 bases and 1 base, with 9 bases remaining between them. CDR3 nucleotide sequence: TGCGCCAGCAGCCAAGATATCGGGGATAACTATGGCTACACCTTC. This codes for CASSQDIGDNYGYTF.

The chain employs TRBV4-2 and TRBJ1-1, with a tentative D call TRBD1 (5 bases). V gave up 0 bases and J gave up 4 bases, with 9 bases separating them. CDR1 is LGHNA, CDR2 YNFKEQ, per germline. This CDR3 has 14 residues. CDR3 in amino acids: CASSQDEQGTEAFF. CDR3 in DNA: TGTGCCAGCAGCCAAGATGAGCAGGGCACTGAAGCTTTCTTT.

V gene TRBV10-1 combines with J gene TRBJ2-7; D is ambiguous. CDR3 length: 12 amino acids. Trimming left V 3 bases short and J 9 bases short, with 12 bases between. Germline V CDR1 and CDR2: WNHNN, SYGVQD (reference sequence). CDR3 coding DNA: TGCGCCAGCAGTGAAAATCGAGTCGCGCAGTACTTC. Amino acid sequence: CASSENRVAQYF.

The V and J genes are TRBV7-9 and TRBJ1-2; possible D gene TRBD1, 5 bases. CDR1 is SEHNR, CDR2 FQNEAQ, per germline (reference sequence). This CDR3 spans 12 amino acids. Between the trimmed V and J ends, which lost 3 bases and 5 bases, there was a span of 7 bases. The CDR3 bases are TGTGCCAGCAGCTTGGACAATTATGGCTACACCTTC. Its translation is CASSLDNYGYTF.

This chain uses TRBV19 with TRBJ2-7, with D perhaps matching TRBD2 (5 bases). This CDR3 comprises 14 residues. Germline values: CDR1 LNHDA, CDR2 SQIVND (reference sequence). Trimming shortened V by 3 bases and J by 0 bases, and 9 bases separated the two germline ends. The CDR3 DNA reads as TGTGCCAGTAGTATCCGGGGAGCCTCCTACGAGCAGTACTTC. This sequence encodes CASSIRGASYEQYF.

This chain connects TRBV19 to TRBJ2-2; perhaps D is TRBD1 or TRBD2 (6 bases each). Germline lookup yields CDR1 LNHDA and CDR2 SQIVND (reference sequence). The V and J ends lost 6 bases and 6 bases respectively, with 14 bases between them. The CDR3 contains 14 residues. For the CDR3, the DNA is TGTGCCAGTAGAGACGGGGGCGGCGCCGGGGAGCTGTTTTTT. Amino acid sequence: CASRDGGGAGELFF.

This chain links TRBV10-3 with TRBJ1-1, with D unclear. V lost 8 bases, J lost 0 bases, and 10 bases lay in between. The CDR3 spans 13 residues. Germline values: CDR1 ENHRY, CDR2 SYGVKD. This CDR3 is CAIARIMNTEAFF. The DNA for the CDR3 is TGTGCCATCGCCCGAATAATGAACACTGAAGCTTTCTTT.

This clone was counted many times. The CDR3 loop is CASSYRQFNTEAFF. The CDR3 DNA is TGTGCCAGCAGCTATCGACAGTTCAACACTGAAGCTTTCTTT. This chain joins TRBV5-4 and TRBJ1-1; weak D call: TRBD1 (5 bases). Trimming pared 3 bases from V and 2 bases from J, leaving 11 bases between. CDR1 SGHNT and CDR2 YYREEE come from the germline V gene (reference sequence). The CDR3 has 14 amino acids.